This paragraph covers one TCR beta chain sequence. The entry originates in a study of blood T cell repertoires in COVID-19. Study-wide context: Spain, Italy and the United States supplied samples that represented acute and convalescent COVID-19. The cDNA or gDNA used as material had been derived from T cells, B-cell-depleted T cells, or PBMCs.

In the study's own analysis: How many nucleated cells were present was estimated from reference gene primer amplification. Assay: immunoSEQ multiplex PCR; the TCRdb copy retains only in-frame clones and omits some. The DNA was the basis for D and trimming; V, J and clone size are from that table. The profile shows about 170,000 clones, approximately 84% of them singletons. Germline V gives CDR1 KGHSH, CDR2 LQKENI. J was trimmed by 1 base and V by 4 bases; bases with no gene match: 5. The CDR3 totals 15 residues. V is TRBV18 and J is TRBJ2-3; 7 bases map to TRBD1. The receptor was isolated from a man aged 35-49 years who had recovered from COVID-19. The sequenced sample consisted of peripheral blood. The CDR3 loop reads CASSQQGYGTDTQYF. The CDR3 DNA follows: TGTGCCAGCTCACAACAGGGGTACGGCACAGATACGCAGTATTTT.